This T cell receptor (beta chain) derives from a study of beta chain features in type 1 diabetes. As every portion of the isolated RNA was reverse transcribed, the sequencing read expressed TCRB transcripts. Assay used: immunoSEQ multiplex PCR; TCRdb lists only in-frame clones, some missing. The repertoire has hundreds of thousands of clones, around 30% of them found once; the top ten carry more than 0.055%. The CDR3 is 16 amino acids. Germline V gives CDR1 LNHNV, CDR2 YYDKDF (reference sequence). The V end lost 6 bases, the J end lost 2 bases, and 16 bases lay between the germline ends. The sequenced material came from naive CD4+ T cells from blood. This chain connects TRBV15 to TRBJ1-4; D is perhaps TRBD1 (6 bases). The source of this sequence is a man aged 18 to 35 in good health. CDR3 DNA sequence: TGTGCCACCAGAGCACACCAGACAGGCACTAATGAAAAACTGTTTTTT. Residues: CATRAHQTGTNEKLFF.